This T cell receptor (beta chain) emerged from a study of graft-versus-host responses after intestinal transplantation. The study, taken as a whole, reports: Recipient marrow contained GvH clones, some of which appeared first in ileum or blood.

On this clone itself: The antigen is not known.

With V trimmed by 3 bases and J by 1 base, 5 bases remained unmatched. This CDR3 has 15 amino acids. From germline, CDR1 is SGHTA and CDR2 FQGNSA. Sequenced by immunoSEQ multiplex PCR; TCRdb stores in-frame clones only, minus some. The table lists 85,000 to 90,000 clones, around 90% of them singletons. The chain carries TRBV7-2 and TRBJ1-1; 7 positions agree with TRBD1. The sequence came from a human donor who was the organ donor for an intestinal transplant. The source material was unstimulated CD4+ T cells sorted from spleen or lymph node cells, sampled before transplant. The CDR3 protein is CASSLIQGENTEAFF. The CDR3 region has the DNA TGTGCCAGCAGCTTGATTCAGGGGGAGAACACTGAAGCTTTCTTT.